This TCR beta chain was sequenced during a study of CD8+ T cells in alopecia areata. Broader study findings: Normal-skin resident alphabeta T cells also appear among scalp sample sequences. Researchers report lesional scalp, most notably alopecia totalis/universalis, outstripped normal scalp in clonality.

Investigators isolated RNA and reverse transcribed it into cDNA to act as the sequencing template. Profiled with immunoSEQ multiplex PCR; TCRdb holds only in-frame clones, not every one. Of over 120,000 clones detected, approximately 49% appear once; the ten largest clones hold about 1%. The V segment lost 5 bases and the J segment 0 bases; nucleotides outside the gene matches: 6. Germline-derived CDR1 and CDR2 are MGHRA and YSYEKL. CDR3 size: 17 residues. To note about this clone: Its antigen is still unknown.

This chain links TRBV4-1 with TRBJ1-5; TRBD1 matches 11 bases. This TCR was recovered from a human donor with alopecia areata. The sample here was CD4+ T cells sorted from blood, taken at week 0. The CDR3 region has the DNA TGCGCCAGCAGCTCCGGACAGGGGGCGCTTAGCAATCAGCCCCAGCATTTT. It is translated as CASSSGQGALSNQPQHF.